This record concerns one T cell receptor beta chain sequence. Its cognate antigen is unknown. Its ends do not fully match the called genes, so a read error is possible. The sample is drawn from a study of shared clonotypes between healthy human individuals. Study outcomes and limitations: Specimens sampled were limited to blood, with tissue repertoires likely differing. What naive subsets generally showed was a larger estimated richness than memory subsets showed.

The data were produced by immunoSEQ multiplex PCR, yet TCRdb's version contains in-frame clones alone and is incomplete. This sample yields approximately 530,000 clones, of which 90% to 97% are seen a single time; about 0.068% belongs to the top ten. The investigators split CD4+ cells into a CD45RA+ naive subset and a CD45RA-negative memory subset. This receptor was identified in a woman under 40 in good health. Material for sequencing was naive CD4+ T cells sorted from blood. Subset indicated: CD45RA+ positively selected.

Written as DNA, the CDR3 is TGCAGCGTTGAGGCCGGGACAGGGGGTGTCTTC. Translation gives CSVEAGTGGVF. The chain recombines TRBV29-1 with TRBJ2-1, with 11 bases lining up with TRBD1. CDR1 is SQVTM and CDR2 is ANQGSEA in the germline V gene. This CDR3 contains 11 residues.